This T cell receptor beta chain was retrieved from a study of cytomegalovirus exposure and HLA in healthy donors. Looking at the study overall: In an early release, HLA-typed donors contributed some 80 million unique TCR sequences. General observations from the study: Overall, about 160 TCR beta chains were annotated as cytomegalovirus-associated.

On this clone itself: Its specificity is unknown.

This CDR3 region has 16 residues. Looked up from germline, CDR1 is LGHNA and CDR2 is YSLEER. Trimming stripped 0 bases from V and 3 bases from J, with 14 bases between. The PCR made use of 60 Vbeta and 13 Jbeta primers. Authors' data handling: The authors later counted 70 million to 85 million unique TCR beta chains, some 12 million of them shared. Sequenced by immunoSEQ multiplex PCR; TCRdb stores in-frame clones only, minus some. V and J calls and clone size follow that table, whereas D and trimming were derived from the DNA. The table records under 200,000 clones, approximately 80% of them present only once.

Sample: PBMCs. The chain employs TRBV4-3 and TRBJ1-2; maybe TRBD1 (6 bases). This clonotype was obtained from a woman aged 45-65 years in good health and CMV-seropositive. The DNA of the CDR3 is TGCGCCAGCAGCCAAGAATACCCACAGGGTTACTATGGCTACACCTTC. Protein sequence: CASSQEYPQGYYGYTF.